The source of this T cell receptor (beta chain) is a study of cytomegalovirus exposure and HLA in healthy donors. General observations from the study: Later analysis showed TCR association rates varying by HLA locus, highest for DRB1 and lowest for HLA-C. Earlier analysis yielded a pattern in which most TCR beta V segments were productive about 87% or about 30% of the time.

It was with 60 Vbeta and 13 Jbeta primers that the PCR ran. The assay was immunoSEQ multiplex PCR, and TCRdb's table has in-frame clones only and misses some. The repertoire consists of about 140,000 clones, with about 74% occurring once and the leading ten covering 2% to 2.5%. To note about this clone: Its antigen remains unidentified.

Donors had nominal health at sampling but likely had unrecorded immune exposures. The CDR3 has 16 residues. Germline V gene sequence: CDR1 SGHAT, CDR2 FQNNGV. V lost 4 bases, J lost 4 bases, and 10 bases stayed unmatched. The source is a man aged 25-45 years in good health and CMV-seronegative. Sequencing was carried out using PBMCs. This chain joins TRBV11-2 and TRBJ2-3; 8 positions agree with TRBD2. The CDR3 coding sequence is TGTGCCAGCAGCTCACGGGGGGGAGGGGCCTCAGATACGCAGTATTTT. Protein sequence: CASSSRGGGASDTQYF.